The next 13 T cell receptor beta chains were all read from a single sample in a study of T cells in Graves' hyperthyroidism and ophthalmopathy. Using RNA transcripts as the source, TCR beta CDR3 regions were amplified. TCR CDR3 underwent first-round RT-PCR with the HTBI primer set. TCRdb recomputed calls from the multiplex PCR reads with MiXCR, one row per CDR3 protein. The sample consists of roughly 510,000 distinct CDR3 sequences, 40% to 50% of them appearing once. Source material: peripheral blood or thyroid tissue (not recorded which). The receptor set was obtained from an adult woman with Graves' disease, either hyperthyroidism or ophthalmopathy (not recorded which).

This clonotype was picked up many times. Here the CDR3 DNA reads TGTGCCAGCAGCTACAACACCGGGGAGCTGTTTTTT. Its protein is CASSYNTGELFF. The V gene is TRBV7-2, the J gene TRBJ2-2, with D unresolved. CDR3 length equals 12 residues. CDR1 is SGHTA and CDR2 is FQGNSA in the germline V gene. Trimming pared 4 bases from V and 2 bases from J, leaving 2 bases between.

This clonotype was recorded only once. The J gene is TRBJ2-7, the V gene TRBV10-3, with 11 bases lining up with TRBD1. V lost 6 bases, J lost 5 bases, and 3 bases stayed unmatched. Per germline, CDR1 ENHRY and CDR2 SYGVKD. The CDR3 spans 13 residues. The CDR3 region is CAISGQGANEQYF. In DNA, the CDR3 is TGTGCCATCAGCGGACAGGGGGCTAACGAGCAGTACTTC.

This clonotype came up many times. The CDR3 DNA reads as TGTGCCAGCAGCCAAGTACTTACGAGGGAAAAACTGTTTTTT. Translating it yields CASSQVLTREKLFF. V gene TRBV14 combines with J gene TRBJ1-4; D ambiguous. Trimming pared 1 base from V and 8 bases from J, leaving 11 bases between. CDR1 SGHDN and CDR2 FVKESK come from the germline V gene. This CDR3 spans 14 amino acids.

The chain carries TRBV7-2 and TRBJ1-1; no firm D call. This CDR3 has 12 residues. The V end lost 1 base, the J end lost 7 bases, and 7 bases lay between the germline ends. Germline assignment: CDR1 SGHTA and CDR2 FQGNSA. CDR3 DNA sequence: TGTGCCAGCAGCTTAGTGGGCGATGAAGCTTTCTTT. Protein product: CASSLVGDEAFF.

The chain carries TRBV7-9 and TRBJ2-5; possibly TRBD1 for D (6 bases). CDR1 SEHNR and CDR2 FQNEAQ come from the germline V gene (reference sequence). This CDR3 is 15 amino acids long. V was clipped by 1 base and J by 2 bases, with 11 bases between them. In DNA form, the CDR3 reads TGTGCCAGCAGCTTAGGGGGACACCAACAAGAGACCCAGTACTTC. Amino acid sequence: CASSLGGHQQETQYF. Filled out from reference TRBV7-9 and TRBJ2-5, the complete variable domain reads DTGVSQNPRHKITKRGQNVTFRCDPISEHNRLYWYRQTLGQGPEFLTYFQNEAQLEKSRLLSDRFSAERPKGSFSTLEIQRTEQGDSAMYLCASSLGGHQQETQYFGPGTRLLVL.

The genes are TRBV20-1 and TRBJ1-6; the D gene is possibly TRBD1 (6 bases). Germline V gene data show CDR1 as DFQATT and CDR2 as SNEGSKA (reference sequence). V lost 0 bases and J 6 bases, leaving 12 bases between the germline ends. This CDR3 spans 15 amino acids. The CDR3 is CSARDRGLGNSPLHF. CDR3 nucleotide sequence: TGCAGTGCTAGAGACAGGGGTTTAGGTAATTCACCCCTCCACTTT.

The chain links TRBV2 to TRBJ2-5; D gene ambiguous. V was clipped by 5 bases and J by 5 bases, with 9 bases between them. The CDR3 has 12 residues. Germline-derived CDR1 and CDR2 are SNHLY and FYNNEI. CDR3 nucleotides: TGTGCCAGCAGTTCCCCTGGGGAGACCCAGTACTTC. This sequence encodes CASSSPGETQYF.

The rearrangement links TRBV2 to TRBJ2-7; 7 nucleotides match TRBD1. This CDR3 has 14 residues. J lost 2 bases, V lost 6 bases, and 7 bases had no gene match. Germline CDR1 SNHLY, CDR2 FYNNEI. CDR3 protein: CASSDYRGPYEQYF. CDR3 nucleotides: TGTGCCAGCAGCGACTACAGGGGCCCCTACGAGCAGTACTTC.

Note on this clonotype: At one boundary the junction diverges from the germline segment, which might be a read error. As DNA, the CDR3 is TGCGCCAGCAGGCTATATGGACAGCAAGAGACCCAGTACTTC. Protein: CASRLYGQQETQYF. This chain connects TRBV2 to TRBJ2-5, with D possibly being TRBD1 (6 bases). The germline V gene has CDR1 SNHLY and CDR2 FYNNEI. The CDR3 is made up of 14 amino acids.

This clonotype was seen ten or more times. V usage is TRBV29-1 and J usage is TRBJ2-5; possible D gene TRBD2, 6 bases. The CDR3 has 10 amino acids. Germline CDR1 SQVTM, CDR2 ANQGSEA. The V end lost 4 bases, the J end lost 7 bases, and 7 bases lay between the germline ends. CDR3 sequence: CSVVEGTQYF. The CDR3 DNA follows: TGCAGCGTTGTGGAGGGGACCCAGTACTTC.

This clonotype was observed many times. This chain connects TRBV6-5 to TRBJ2-5; no clear D gene. CDR1 MNHEY and CDR2 SVGAGI come from the germline V gene. V lost 7 bases and J 4 bases, leaving 10 bases between the germline ends. The CDR3 spans 12 residues. This CDR3 is CASKSQGETQYF. The CDR3 region has the DNA TGTGCCAGCAAGTCTCAAGGAGAGACCCAGTACTTC.

Regarding this clonotype: Just one base apart from a much larger clone, this may be a read error. The chain is built from TRBV6-1 and TRBJ1-5; D gene unclear. The CDR3 is 13 amino acids. V lost 3 bases and J 3 bases, leaving 6 bases between the germline ends. Looked up from germline, CDR1 is MNHNS and CDR2 is SASEGT. The DNA of the CDR3 is TGTGCCAGCAGTGATGACAACAATCAGCCCCAGCATTTT. Encoded protein: CASSDDNNQPQHF.

V is TRBV10-3 and J is TRBJ1-2; a weak D match, TRBD1 (5 bases). The CDR3 loop spans 14 amino acids. Trimming stripped 6 bases from V and 5 bases from J, with 16 bases between. Germline lookup yields CDR1 ENHRY and CDR2 SYGVKD. The CDR3 region is CAISGQTERYGYTF. Here the CDR3 DNA reads TGTGCCATCAGCGGGCAGACAGAACGATATGGCTACACCTTC.